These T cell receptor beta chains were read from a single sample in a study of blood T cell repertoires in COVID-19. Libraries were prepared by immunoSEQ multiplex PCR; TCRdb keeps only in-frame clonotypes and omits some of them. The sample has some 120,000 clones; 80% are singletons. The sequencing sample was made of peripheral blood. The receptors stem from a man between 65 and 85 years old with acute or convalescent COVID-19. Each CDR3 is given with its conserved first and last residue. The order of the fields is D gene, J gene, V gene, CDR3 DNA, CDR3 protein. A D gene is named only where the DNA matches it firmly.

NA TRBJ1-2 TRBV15 TGTGCCACCAGCAGAGATGCGGGGGCAGGGGGCTACACCTTC CATSRDAGAGGYTF
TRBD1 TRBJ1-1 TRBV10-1 TGCGCCAGCAGCAGGGACAGGGGATCCAACACTGAAGCTTTCTTT CASSRDRGSNTEAFF
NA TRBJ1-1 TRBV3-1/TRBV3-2 TGTGCCAGCAGCCAAGATTTCTACGGAGAGAACACTGAAGCTTTCTTT CASSQDFYGENTEAFF
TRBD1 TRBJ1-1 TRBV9 TGTGCCAGCAGCCCACCCGGGACAGTCAACGCTGAAGCTTTCTTT CASSPPGTVNAEAFF
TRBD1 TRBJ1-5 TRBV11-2 TGTGCCAGCAGCTGGGACAGTAGCAATCAGCCCCAGCATTTT CASSWDSSNQPQHF
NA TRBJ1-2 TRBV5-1 TGCGCCAGCAGCCCGGGGTCCGAAAACTATGGCTACACCTTC CASSPGSENYGYTF
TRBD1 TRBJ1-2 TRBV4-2 TGTGCCAGCAGCCAGTCACCCCGGGACAGGGCTTGGCACACCTTC CASSQSPRDRAWHTF
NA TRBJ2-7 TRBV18 TGTGCCAGCTCACCACCGATCGCAGGGGGGAACGAGCAGTACTTC CASSPPIAGGNEQYF
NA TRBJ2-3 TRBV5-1 TGCGCCAGCCTCGCCGAGAGTAGCACAGATACGCAGTATTTT CASLAESSTDTQYF
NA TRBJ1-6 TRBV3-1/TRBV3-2 TGTGCCAGCAGCCAAGCTGACAGGACAAATTCACCCCTCCACTTT CASSQADRTNSPLHF
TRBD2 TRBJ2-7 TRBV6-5 TGTGCCGTGTCGGGGGGCTACGAGCAGTACTTC CAVSGGYEQYF
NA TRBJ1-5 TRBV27 TGTGCCAGCAGACAGGGATCCCAGCCCCAGCATTTT CASRQGSQPQHF